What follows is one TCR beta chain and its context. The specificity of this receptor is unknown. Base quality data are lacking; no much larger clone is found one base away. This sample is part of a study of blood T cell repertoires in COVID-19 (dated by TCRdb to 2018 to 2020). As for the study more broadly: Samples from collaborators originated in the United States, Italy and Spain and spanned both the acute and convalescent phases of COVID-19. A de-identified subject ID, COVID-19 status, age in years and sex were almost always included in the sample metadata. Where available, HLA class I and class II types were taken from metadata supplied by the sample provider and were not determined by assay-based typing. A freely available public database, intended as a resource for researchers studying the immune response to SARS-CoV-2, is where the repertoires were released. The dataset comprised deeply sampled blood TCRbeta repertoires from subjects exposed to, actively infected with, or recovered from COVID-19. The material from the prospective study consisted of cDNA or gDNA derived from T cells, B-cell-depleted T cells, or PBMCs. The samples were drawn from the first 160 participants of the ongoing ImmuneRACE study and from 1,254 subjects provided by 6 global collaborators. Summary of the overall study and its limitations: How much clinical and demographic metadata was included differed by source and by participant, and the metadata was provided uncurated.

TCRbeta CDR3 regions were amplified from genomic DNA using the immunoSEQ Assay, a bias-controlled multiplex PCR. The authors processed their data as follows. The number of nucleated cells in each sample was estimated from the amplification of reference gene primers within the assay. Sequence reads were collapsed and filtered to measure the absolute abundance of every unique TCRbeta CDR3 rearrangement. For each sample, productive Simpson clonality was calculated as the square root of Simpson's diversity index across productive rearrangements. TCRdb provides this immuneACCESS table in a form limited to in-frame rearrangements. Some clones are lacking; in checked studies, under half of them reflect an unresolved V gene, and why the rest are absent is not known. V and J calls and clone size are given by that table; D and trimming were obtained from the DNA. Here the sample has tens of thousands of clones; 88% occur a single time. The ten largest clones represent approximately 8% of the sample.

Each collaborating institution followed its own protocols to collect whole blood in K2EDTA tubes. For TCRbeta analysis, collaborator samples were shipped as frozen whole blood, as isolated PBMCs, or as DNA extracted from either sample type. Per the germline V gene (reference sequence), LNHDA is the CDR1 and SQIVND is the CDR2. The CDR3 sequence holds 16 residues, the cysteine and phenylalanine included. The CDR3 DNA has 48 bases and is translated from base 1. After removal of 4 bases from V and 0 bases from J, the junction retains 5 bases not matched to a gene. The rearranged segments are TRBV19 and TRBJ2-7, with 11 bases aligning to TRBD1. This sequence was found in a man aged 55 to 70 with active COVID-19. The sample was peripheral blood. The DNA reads TGTGCCAGTAGTAATCCCGGGACAGGGGGCTCCTACGAGCAGTACTTC. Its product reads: CASSNPGTGGSYEQYF.